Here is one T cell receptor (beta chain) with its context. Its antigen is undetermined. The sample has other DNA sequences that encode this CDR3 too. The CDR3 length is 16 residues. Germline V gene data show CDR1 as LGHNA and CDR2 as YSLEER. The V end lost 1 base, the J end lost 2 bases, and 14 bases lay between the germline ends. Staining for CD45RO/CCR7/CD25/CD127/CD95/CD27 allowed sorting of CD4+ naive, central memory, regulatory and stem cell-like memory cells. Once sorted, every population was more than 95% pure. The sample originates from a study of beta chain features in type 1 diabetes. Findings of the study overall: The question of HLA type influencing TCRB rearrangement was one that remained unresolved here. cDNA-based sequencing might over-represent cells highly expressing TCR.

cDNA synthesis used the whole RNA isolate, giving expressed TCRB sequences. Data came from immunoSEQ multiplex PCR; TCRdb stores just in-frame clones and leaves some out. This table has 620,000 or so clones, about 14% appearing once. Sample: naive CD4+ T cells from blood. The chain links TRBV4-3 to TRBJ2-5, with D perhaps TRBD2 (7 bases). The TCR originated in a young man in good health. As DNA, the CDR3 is TGCGCCAGCAGCCAAGGTACAGGGAGGGCGCAAGAGACCCAGTACTTC. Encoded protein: CASSQGTGRAQETQYF.